These 9 T cell receptor beta chains were sequenced from one sample in a study of shared clonotypes between healthy human individuals. The repertoire was sequenced with immunoSEQ multiplex PCR; TCRdb's copy has only in-frame clones and lacks some. Here the sample spans 550,000 to 800,000 clones, around 91% being singletons. Sequencing was done on a sample of memory CD8+ T cells from PBMCs. Subset: CD45RO+ cells pooled with CCR7-negative TemRA cells. These receptors all come from a man aged 18 to 29 in good health. Some clones in this sample may be carry-over from other donors' samples.

This sequence joins TRBV6-1 and TRBJ1-4; D remains ambiguous. Trimming shortened V by 0 bases and J by 4 bases, and 9 bases separated the two germline ends. The CDR3 totals 15 residues. Germline CDR1 is MNHNS and CDR2 is SASEGT. CDR3 coding DNA: TGTGCCAGCAGTGAAGCGGCACAGCTTAATGAAAAACTGTTTTTT. Translating it yields CASSEAAQLNEKLFF.

V usage is TRBV9 and J usage is TRBJ1-2; D is unresolved. This CDR3 is built from 11 residues. Per the germline V gene, CDR1 is SGDLS and CDR2 is YYNGEE. V lost 0 bases, J lost 8 bases, and 5 bases lay in between. In DNA, the CDR3 is TGTGCCAGCAGCGTAGGGAGCGGCTACACCTTC. It specifies CASSVGSGYTF.

The V and J genes are TRBV6-5 and TRBJ1-4, with a tentative D call TRBD1 (6 bases). The CDR3 consists of 14 residues. CDR1 and CDR2 from the germline V gene are MNHEY and SVGAGI. V lost 4 bases to trimming and J lost 5 bases, with 11 bases between them. The CDR3 coding sequence is TGTGCCAGCAGTTGGACAGTGCTAAATGAAAAACTGTTTTTT. It codes for CASSWTVLNEKLFF.

This sequence joins TRBV9 and TRBJ2-5; D is ambiguous. V was pared by 4 bases and J by 4 bases, with 11 bases between. The CDR3 consists of 13 residues. The V gene's germline CDR1 is SGDLS and CDR2 YYNGEE. The CDR3 sequence is CASSLDGPETQYF. CDR3 nucleotides: TGTGCCAGCAGCTTGGACGGCCCAGAGACCCAGTACTTC.

This clone was seen only once. The CDR3 loop reads CASSLGISRNQPQHF. In DNA, the CDR3 is TGTGCCAGCAGTTTAGGGATTTCAAGAAATCAGCCCCAGCATTTT. This rearrangement joins TRBV27 to TRBJ1-5; D unresolved. The CDR3 sequence is 15 residues long. The germline gives CDR1 MNHEY, CDR2 SMNVEV (reference sequence). V was trimmed by 2 bases and J by 4 bases, leaving 12 bases between them.

CDR3 DNA: TGTGCCAGCAGCCGCCGGGACACCTACGAGCAGTACTTC. Amino acid sequence: CASSRRDTYEQYF. The rearrangement joins TRBV7-9 to TRBJ2-7; tentatively, D is TRBD1 (6 bases). Trimming took off 5 bases at V and 2 bases at J, with 10 bases between the two ends. From germline, CDR1 is SEHNR and CDR2 FQNEAQ (reference sequence). The CDR3 totals 13 residues.

V usage is TRBV29-1 and J usage is TRBJ2-2; the D gene is possibly TRBD2 (5 bases). Trimming left V 5 bases short and J 7 bases short, with 11 bases between. The CDR3 is made up of 12 amino acids. Germline CDR1 and CDR2: SQVTM and ANQGSEA. CDR3 sequence: CSVSSESGELFF. DNA for the CDR3: TGCAGCGTTAGTAGCGAGAGCGGGGAGCTGTTTTTT.

This clone was seen a handful of times. The chain carries TRBV7-9 and TRBJ2-3; D uncertain. Germline V gene lookup returns CDR1 SEHNR and CDR2 FQNEAQ (reference sequence). This CDR3 has 16 residues. V was pared by 5 bases and J by 2 bases, with 17 bases between. CDR3 region: CASSPSTVAPTDTQYF. CDR3 nucleotide sequence: TGTGCCAGCAGCCCCAGTACGGTAGCTCCCACAGATACGCAGTATTTT.

The chain couples TRBV14 to TRBJ1-4, with a weak D call TRBD1 (6 bases). The V and J ends lost 4 bases and 0 bases respectively, with 12 bases between them. The germline CDR1 and CDR2 sequences are SGHDN and FVKESK. This CDR3 contains 16 residues. The CDR3 nucleotides read TGTGCCAGCAGCCCTAGGACAGTTACAACTAATGAAAAACTGTTTTTT. It encodes CASSPRTVTTNEKLFF. The complete variable domain, with remaining parts taken from reference TRBV14 and TRBJ1-4, reads EAGVTQFPSHSVIEKGQTVTLRCDPISGHDNLYWYRRVMGKEIKFLLHFVKESKQDESGMPNNRFLAERTGGTYSTLKVQPAELEDSGVYFCASSPRTVTTNEKLFFGSGTQLSVL.